The next 26 T cell receptor beta chains were all read from a single sample in a study of blood T cell repertoires in COVID-19. Using immunoSEQ multiplex PCR, the repertoire was profiled, and TCRdb retains in-frame clones only, with some absent. This repertoire shows approximately 130,000 clones, roughly 79% found once; its top ten account for almost 8.5%. The sequencing input was peripheral blood. These TCRs come from a woman aged 55-75 years with active or convalescent COVID-19.

J is TRBJ2-7 and V is TRBV28, with 8 bases fitting TRBD2. Germline CDR1 MDHEN, CDR2 SYDVKM. V was pared by 6 bases and J by 6 bases, with 13 bases of the junction left unmatched. This CDR3 contains 15 residues. The DNA of the CDR3 is TGTGCCAGCAGGCGATCAGGACTAGCTCCACGCGAGCAGTACTTC. Encoded protein: CASRRSGLAPREQYF.

In this sample, this clone turned up a few times. The rearrangement joins TRBV30 to TRBJ1-1; a possible D gene is TRBD1 (5 bases). Trimming took 5 bases from V and 1 from J, leaving 20 bases between them. Per germline, CDR1 GTSNPN and CDR2 SVGIG (reference sequence). The CDR3 is 16 residues long. The CDR3 DNA reads as TGTGCCTGGGGCCCCGGCTCCACAGGCTGGAACACTGAAGCTTTCTTT. Residues: CAWGPGSTGWNTEAFF.

This clone showed up just once. Different DNA sequences within this sample yield the same CDR3. The chain carries TRBV7-3 and TRBJ1-1, with no clear D. Germline values: CDR1 SGHTA, CDR2 FQGTGA. V lost 2 bases and J 1 base, leaving 5 bases between the germline ends. The CDR3 is made up of 13 amino acids. This CDR3 reads CASSLGRNTEAFF. CDR3 nucleotides: TGTGCCAGCAGCTTAGGGAGGAACACTGAAGCTTTCTTT.

The sample holds a few counts of this clone. The rearrangement joins TRBV28 to TRBJ1-5; D is possibly TRBD1 (6 bases). CDR3 size: 16 residues. The V gene's germline CDR1 is MDHEN and CDR2 SYDVKM. Between the trimmed V and J ends, which lost 3 bases and 3 bases, there was a span of 15 bases. The CDR3 protein is CASSFTGRGNNQPQHF. DNA for the CDR3: TGTGCCAGCAGTTTCACAGGGCGAGGGAACAATCAGCCCCAGCATTTT.

J is TRBJ2-4 and V is TRBV5-5, with 10 bases aligning to TRBD1. Germline lookup yields CDR1 SGHKS and CDR2 YYEKEE (reference sequence). The CDR3 consists of 14 residues. The trim removed 8 bases at V and 0 bases at J, leaving 2 bases unmatched. CDR3 in DNA: TGTGCCAGGGGACAGGGGTTAGCCAAAAACATTCAGTACTTC. Translated, it gives CARGQGLAKNIQYF.

The chain is built from TRBV7-2 and TRBJ2-7; TRBD1 aligns across 7 bases. J gave up 6 bases and V 5 bases, and 7 bases lay outside the gene matches. CDR1 and CDR2 (germline): SGHTA, FQGNSA. This CDR3 has 13 amino acids. For the CDR3, the DNA is TGTGCCAGCAGCCAAGGGGGCCGCGGCGAGCAGTACTTC. Residues: CASSQGGRGEQYF.

This clone appeared a few times. The chain combines TRBV6-5 with TRBJ2-6; D remains unclear. Trimming removed 6 bases from V and 4 bases from J, with 4 bases in between. Germline CDR1 MNHEY, CDR2 SVGAGI. CDR3 length equals 12 residues. The CDR3 is CASSLGANVLTF. DNA for the CDR3: TGTGCCAGCAGCCTCGGGGCCAACGTCCTGACTTTC.

A single count supports this clone. The chain combines TRBV19 with TRBJ2-3; D is perhaps TRBD2 (7 bases). The V end lost 3 bases, the J end lost 0 bases, and 13 bases lay between the germline ends. In germline, CDR1 is LNHDA, CDR2 SQIVND (reference sequence). The CDR3 runs 16 residues. The chain's CDR3 is CASSIFGGPSTDTQYF. The CDR3 coding sequence is TGTGCCAGTAGTATTTTCGGGGGGCCTAGCACAGATACGCAGTATTTT.

The chain carries TRBV6-6 and TRBJ2-1, with 8 bases that match TRBD2. Germline CDR1 MNHNY, CDR2 SVGAGI (reference sequence). The CDR3 is made up of 14 amino acids. V trimming: 7 bases; J trimming: 7 bases; junction bases outside the gene matches: 9. The CDR3 nucleotides are TGTGCCAGCACCAGAGCGGGAGTCGGGAATGAGCAGTTCTTC. As protein: CASTRAGVGNEQFF.

The CDR3: CASSLKTSGAQETQYF. CDR3 nucleotide sequence: TGCGCCAGCAGCTTGAAGACTAGCGGGGCACAAGAGACCCAGTACTTC. The chain recombines TRBV5-1 with TRBJ2-5; 11 bases fit TRBD2. This CDR3 region has 16 residues. In germline, CDR1 is SGHRS, CDR2 YFSETQ. V dropped 1 base and J dropped 2; count of bases not matched to a gene: 4.

The chain employs TRBV5-8 and TRBJ2-3; 9 bases are shared with TRBD1. V was clipped by 4 bases and J by 9 bases; unmatched bases: 12. The germline gives CDR1 SGHTS, CDR2 YDEGEE. This CDR3 spans 15 amino acids. The CDR3 sequence: CASSRGQGPAGTQYF. DNA of the CDR3: TGTGCCAGCAGCCGCGGACAGGGGCCAGCAGGGACGCAGTATTTT.

The V gene is TRBV5-1, the J gene TRBJ2-5; 10 nucleotides align to TRBD2. Germline lookup yields CDR1 SGHRS and CDR2 YFSETQ. The trim removed 7 bases at V and 5 bases at J, leaving 11 bases unmatched. This CDR3 has 15 residues. Here the CDR3 DNA reads TGCGCCAGCGGGGCCCAAGCGGGAGGGTCGGAGACCCAGTACTTC. Its translation is CASGAQAGGSETQYF.

This clone has just a few counts. The chain recombines TRBV20-1 with TRBJ1-2, with 8 bases aligning to TRBD1. Germline V gene lookup returns CDR1 DFQATT and CDR2 SNEGSKA (reference sequence). V gave up 3 bases and J gave up 9 bases; unmatched junction bases: 9. This CDR3 contains 13 residues. CDR3 amino acids: CSASEDRAFSYTF. The DNA for the CDR3 is TGCAGTGCTAGTGAGGACAGGGCATTTAGCTACACCTTC.

The rearrangement uses TRBV25-1 and TRBJ2-5; D might be TRBD2 (6 bases). The CDR3 sequence is 15 residues long. Germline loops: CDR1 MGHDK, CDR2 SYGVNS. Trimming stripped 6 bases from V and 4 bases from J, with 18 bases between. The CDR3 DNA follows: TGTGCCAGCAGCGACACATCGGAGGGCCGAGAGACCCAGTACTTC. Encoded protein: CASSDTSEGRETQYF.

This chain uses TRBV27 with TRBJ2-5, with TRBD2 as a possible D gene (7 bases). The germline V gene encodes CDR1 MNHEY and CDR2 SMNVEV (reference sequence). V lost 8 bases to trimming and J lost 4 bases, with 14 bases between them. The CDR3 spans 13 residues. In nucleotides, the CDR3 is TGTGCCAGCGGGGTAGGGGGGGGAGAGACCCAGTACTTC. This encodes CASGVGGGETQYF.

V usage is TRBV9 and J usage is TRBJ2-1; D call uncertain. The CDR3 has 11 amino acids. Trimming took 4 bases from V and 9 from J, leaving 8 bases between them. Germline V lookup: CDR1 SGDLS, CDR2 YYNGEE. The CDR3 loop is CASSSRSEQFF. The CDR3 nucleotides are TGTGCCAGCAGCTCACGCAGTGAGCAGTTCTTC.

This chain connects TRBV2 to TRBJ2-1, with TRBD2 matching 9 bases. This CDR3 is built from 15 residues. The germline gives CDR1 SNHLY, CDR2 FYNNEI. V lost 2 bases and J lost 4; bases outside the gene matches: 3. The chain's CDR3 is CASSELAGKYNEQFF. The CDR3 region has the DNA TGTGCCAGCAGTGAACTAGCGGGGAAATACAATGAGCAGTTCTTC.

The V gene is TRBV4-1, the J gene TRBJ1-2; D gene unclear. This CDR3 region has 15 residues. Germline V gene data show CDR1 as MGHRA and CDR2 as YSYEKL. Trimming stripped 0 bases from V and 0 bases from J, with 8 bases between. CDR3 nucleotide sequence: TGCGCCAGCAGCCAAGATACGGGAACTAACTATGGCTACACCTTC. This encodes CASSQDTGTNYGYTF.

The J gene is TRBJ1-1, the V gene TRBV5-1, with D uncertain. The CDR3 length is 14 residues. Germline CDR1 is SGHRS and CDR2 is YFSETQ. V gave up 0 bases and J gave up 3 bases, with 9 bases separating them. CDR3 amino acids: CASSLEGRDTEAFF. The DNA of the CDR3 is TGCGCCAGCAGCTTGGAAGGTCGGGACACTGAAGCTTTCTTT. Full variable domain (outside the CDR3, taken from reference TRBV5-1 and TRBJ1-1): KAGVTQTPRYLIKTRGQQVTLSCSPISGHRSVSWYQQTPGQGLQFLFEYFSETQRNKGNFPGRFSGRQFSNSRSEMNVSTLELGDSALYLCASSLEGRDTEAFFGQGTRLTVV.

The CDR3 sequence: CATSPRGTLNYGYTF. The CDR3 DNA is TGTGCCACCAGCCCCAGAGGAACGCTAAACTATGGCTACACCTTC. This chain connects TRBV25-1 to TRBJ1-2; no reliable D call. CDR1 is MGHDK, CDR2 SYGVNS, per germline. This CDR3 contains 15 residues. Deletions cut 10 bases from V and 2 bases from J, with 20 bases between.

The rearrangement joins TRBV24-1 to TRBJ2-5, with D tentatively TRBD1 (6 bases). Germline-derived CDR1 and CDR2 are KGHDR and SFDVKD. This CDR3 is built from 16 residues. V lost 1 base, J lost 5 bases, and 16 bases lay in between. The CDR3 spells CATSDFGQGLRETQYF. The CDR3 region has the DNA TGTGCCACCAGTGATTTTGGCCAGGGGTTAAGGGAGACCCAGTACTTC.

The CDR3 region is CATSPSGQTNSPLHF. The CDR3 nucleotides read TGTGCCACCAGTCCCTCCGGACAGACTAATTCACCCCTCCACTTT. The chain couples TRBV24-1 to TRBJ1-6; TRBD1 might be the D (6 bases). Per germline, CDR1 KGHDR and CDR2 SFDVKD. V was cut by 6 bases and J by 6 bases, with 14 bases left in between. This CDR3 is built from 15 residues.

The CDR3 sequence is CASSLAEGTVNTEAFF. DNA of the CDR3: TGTGCCAGCAGCTTAGCGGAGGGGACGGTGAACACTGAAGCTTTCTTT. This rearrangement joins TRBV7-2 to TRBJ1-1; D is perhaps TRBD1 (5 bases). CDR3 length: 16 residues. Per the germline V gene, CDR1 is SGHTA and CDR2 is FQGNSA. V lost 0 bases and J 0 bases, leaving 11 bases between the germline ends.

This clone was picked up a small number of times. V gene TRBV6-6 combines with J gene TRBJ1-6, with no clear D. V lost 0 bases, J lost 9 bases, and 12 bases lay in between. CDR1 is MNHNY and CDR2 is SVGAGI in the germline V gene (reference sequence). The CDR3 is 15 residues long. The CDR3 protein is CASSYSGVHGSPLHF. CDR3 in DNA: TGTGCCAGCAGTTACTCCGGGGTACATGGTTCACCCCTCCACTTT.

This clone was seen more than once but under ten times. The rearrangement uses TRBV7-8 and TRBJ2-7; TRBD2 agrees at 8 bases. J was trimmed by 5 bases and V by 8 bases; bases with no gene match: 17. CDR3 length: 16 residues. Germline V lookup: CDR1 SGHVS, CDR2 FQNEAQ. The CDR3 sequence: CASAIVSGRAVDEQYF. CDR3 sequence (DNA): TGTGCCAGCGCTATTGTCTCCGGGAGGGCCGTTGACGAGCAGTACTTC.

The chain has TRBV29-1 and TRBJ1-5, with 7 bases that match TRBD1. With 4 bases clipped from V and 5 bases from J, the junction kept 5 bases outside the gene matches. CDR1 SQVTM and CDR2 ANQGSEA come from the germline V gene. There are 13 residues in the CDR3. This CDR3 is CSVGQGPDQPQHF. For the CDR3, the DNA is TGCAGCGTTGGACAGGGACCAGATCAGCCCCAGCATTTT. The variable domain in full, with the rest retrieved from reference TRBV29-1 and TRBJ1-5, is SAVISQKPSRDICQRGTSLTIQCQVDSQVTMMFWYRQQPGQSLTLIATANQGSEATYESGFVIDKFPISRPNLTFSTLTVSNMSPEDSSIYLCSVGQGPDQPQHFGDGTRLSIL.